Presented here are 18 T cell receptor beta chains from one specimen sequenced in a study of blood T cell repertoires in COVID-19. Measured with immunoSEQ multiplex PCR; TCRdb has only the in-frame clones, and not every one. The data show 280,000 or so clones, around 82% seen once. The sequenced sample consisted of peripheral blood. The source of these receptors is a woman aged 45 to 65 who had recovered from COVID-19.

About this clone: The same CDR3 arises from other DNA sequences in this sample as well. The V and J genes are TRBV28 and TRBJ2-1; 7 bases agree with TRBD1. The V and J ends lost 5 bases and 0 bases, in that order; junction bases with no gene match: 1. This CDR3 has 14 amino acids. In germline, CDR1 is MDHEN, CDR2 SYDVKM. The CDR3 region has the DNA TGTGCCAGCAGTCCAGGGGGCTCCTACAATGAGCAGTTCTTC. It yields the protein CASSPGGSYNEQFF.

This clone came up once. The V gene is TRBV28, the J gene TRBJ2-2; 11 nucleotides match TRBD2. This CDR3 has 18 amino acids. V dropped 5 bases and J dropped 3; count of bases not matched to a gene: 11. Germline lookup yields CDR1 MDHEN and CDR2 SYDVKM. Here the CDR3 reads CASSPGLAVPEHTGELFF. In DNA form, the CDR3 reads TGTGCCAGCAGTCCGGGACTAGCGGTCCCAGAGCACACCGGGGAGCTGTTTTTT.

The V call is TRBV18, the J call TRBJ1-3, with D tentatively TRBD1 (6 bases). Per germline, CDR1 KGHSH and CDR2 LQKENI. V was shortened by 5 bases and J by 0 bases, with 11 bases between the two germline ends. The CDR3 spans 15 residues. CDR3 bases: TGTGCCAGCTCATCGGACAGTTACTCTGGAAACACCATATATTTT. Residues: CASSSDSYSGNTIYF.

This chain's CDR3 is CASSSIDSPEAFF. The CDR3 DNA reads as TGTGCCAGCAGTTCCATCGACAGTCCGGAAGCTTTCTTT. V and J are TRBV27 and TRBJ1-1; tentative D call: TRBD1 (5 bases). V lost 4 bases, J lost 8 bases, and 14 bases lay in between. CDR1 and CDR2 from the germline V gene are MNHEY and SMNVEV (reference sequence). The CDR3 is made up of 13 amino acids.

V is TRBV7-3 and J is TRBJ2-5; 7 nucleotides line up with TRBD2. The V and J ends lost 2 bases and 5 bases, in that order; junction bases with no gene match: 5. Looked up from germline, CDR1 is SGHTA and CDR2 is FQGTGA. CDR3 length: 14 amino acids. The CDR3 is CASSLYGGGETQYF. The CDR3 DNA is TGTGCCAGCAGCTTATACGGGGGAGGGGAGACCCAGTACTTC.

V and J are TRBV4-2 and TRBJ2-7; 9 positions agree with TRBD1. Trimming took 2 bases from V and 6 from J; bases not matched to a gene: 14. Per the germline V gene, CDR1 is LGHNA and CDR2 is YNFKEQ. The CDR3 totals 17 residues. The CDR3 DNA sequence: TGTGCCAGCAGCCAACCCTCCAGCGGACAGGGGCTCGGCGAGCAGTACTTC. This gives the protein CASSQPSSGQGLGEQYF.

CDR3 residues: CASRGGQAFSGANVLTF. The CDR3 DNA sequence: TGTGCCAGCAGGGGGGGACAGGCCTTCTCTGGGGCCAACGTCCTGACTTTC. This sequence joins TRBV28 and TRBJ2-6, with TRBD1 matching over 8 bases. Losses at the gene ends were 6 bases for V and 0 bases for J; bases not matched to a gene: 7. CDR3 size: 17 residues. Germline V gene data show CDR1 as MDHEN and CDR2 as SYDVKM.

The CDR3 bases are TGTGCCAGCTCCCCAACAGGGACTGGAAACACCATATATTTT. Translated: CASSPTGTGNTIYF. The chain combines TRBV18 with TRBJ1-3, with D possibly being TRBD1 (6 bases). Germline values: CDR1 KGHSH, CDR2 LQKENI. The CDR3 is made up of 14 amino acids. V was trimmed by 6 bases and J by 2 bases, leaving 11 bases between them.

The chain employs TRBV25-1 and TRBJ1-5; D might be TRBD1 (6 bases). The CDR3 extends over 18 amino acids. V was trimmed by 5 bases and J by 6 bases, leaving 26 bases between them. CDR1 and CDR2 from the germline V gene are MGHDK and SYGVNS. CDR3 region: CASSPPDTHTGRGQPQHF. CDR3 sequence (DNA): TGTGCCAGCAGTCCACCGGACACACACACAGGGAGGGGTCAGCCCCAGCATTTT.

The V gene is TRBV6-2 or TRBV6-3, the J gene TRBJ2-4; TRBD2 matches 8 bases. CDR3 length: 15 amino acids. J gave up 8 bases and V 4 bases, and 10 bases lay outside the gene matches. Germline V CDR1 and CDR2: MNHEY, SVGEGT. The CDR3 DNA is TGTGCCAGCAGTTCCCCGGGACTAGTGGTACACATTCAGTACTTC. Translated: CASSSPGLVVHIQYF.

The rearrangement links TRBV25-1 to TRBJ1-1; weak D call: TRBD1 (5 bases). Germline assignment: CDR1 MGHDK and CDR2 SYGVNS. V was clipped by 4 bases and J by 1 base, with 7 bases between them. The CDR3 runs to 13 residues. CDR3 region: CASSGDWNTEAFF. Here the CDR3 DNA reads TGTGCCAGCAGTGGGGACTGGAACACTGAAGCTTTCTTT.

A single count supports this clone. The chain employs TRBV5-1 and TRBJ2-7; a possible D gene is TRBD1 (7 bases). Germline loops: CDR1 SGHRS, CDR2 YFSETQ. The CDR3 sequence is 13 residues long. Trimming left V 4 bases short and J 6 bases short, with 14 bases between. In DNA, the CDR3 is TGCGCCAGCAGCCGACAGGGACTTCGCGAGCAGTACTTC. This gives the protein CASSRQGLREQYF.

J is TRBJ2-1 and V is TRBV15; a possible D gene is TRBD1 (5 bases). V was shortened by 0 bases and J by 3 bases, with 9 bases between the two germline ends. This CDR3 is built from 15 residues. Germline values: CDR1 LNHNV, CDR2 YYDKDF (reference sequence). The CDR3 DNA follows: TGTGCCACCAGCAGAGACAGGGCCTTCTACAATGAGCAGTTCTTC. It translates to CATSRDRAFYNEQFF.

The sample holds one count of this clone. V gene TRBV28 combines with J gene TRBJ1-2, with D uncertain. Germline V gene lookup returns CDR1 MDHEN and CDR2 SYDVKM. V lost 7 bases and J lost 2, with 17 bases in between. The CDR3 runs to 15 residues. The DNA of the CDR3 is TGTGCCAGCAACCCACCGGGATTCCCAAACTATGGCTACACCTTC. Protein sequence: CASNPPGFPNYGYTF.

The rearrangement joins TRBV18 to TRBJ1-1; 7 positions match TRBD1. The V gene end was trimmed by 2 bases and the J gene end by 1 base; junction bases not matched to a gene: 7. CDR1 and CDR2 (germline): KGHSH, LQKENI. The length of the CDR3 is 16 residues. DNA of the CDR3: TGTGCCAGCTCACCAAGCAACTACAGGGGGAACACTGAAGCTTTCTTT. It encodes CASSPSNYRGNTEAFF. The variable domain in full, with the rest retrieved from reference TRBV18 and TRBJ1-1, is NAGVMQNPRHLVRRRGQEARLRCSPMKGHSHVYWYRQLPEEGLKFMVYLQKENIIDESGMPKERFSAEFPKEGPSILRIQQVVRGDSAAYFCASSPSNYRGNTEAFFGQGTRLTVV.

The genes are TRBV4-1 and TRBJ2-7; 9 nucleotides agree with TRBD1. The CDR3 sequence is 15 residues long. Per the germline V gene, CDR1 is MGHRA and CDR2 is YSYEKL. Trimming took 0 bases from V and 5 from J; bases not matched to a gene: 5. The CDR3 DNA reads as TGCGCCAGCAGCCAAGAGACAGGGGGTGCGGACGAGCAGTACTTC. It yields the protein CASSQETGGADEQYF.

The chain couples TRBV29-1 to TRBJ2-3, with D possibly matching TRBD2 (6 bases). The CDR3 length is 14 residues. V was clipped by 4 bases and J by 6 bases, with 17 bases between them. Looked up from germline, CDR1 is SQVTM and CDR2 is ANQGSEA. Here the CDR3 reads CSVAPGSGDDTQYF. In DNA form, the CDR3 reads TGCAGCGTTGCGCCCGGCTCGGGGGATGATACGCAGTATTTT.

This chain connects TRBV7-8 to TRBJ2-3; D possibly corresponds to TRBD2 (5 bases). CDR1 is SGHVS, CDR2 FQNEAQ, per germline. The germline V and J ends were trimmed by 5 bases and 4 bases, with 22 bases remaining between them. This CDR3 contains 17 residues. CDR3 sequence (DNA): TGTGCCAGCAGCCCCGTCAGAGTAGTGGGAGCGGCAGATACGCAGTATTTT. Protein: CASSPVRVVGAADTQYF.